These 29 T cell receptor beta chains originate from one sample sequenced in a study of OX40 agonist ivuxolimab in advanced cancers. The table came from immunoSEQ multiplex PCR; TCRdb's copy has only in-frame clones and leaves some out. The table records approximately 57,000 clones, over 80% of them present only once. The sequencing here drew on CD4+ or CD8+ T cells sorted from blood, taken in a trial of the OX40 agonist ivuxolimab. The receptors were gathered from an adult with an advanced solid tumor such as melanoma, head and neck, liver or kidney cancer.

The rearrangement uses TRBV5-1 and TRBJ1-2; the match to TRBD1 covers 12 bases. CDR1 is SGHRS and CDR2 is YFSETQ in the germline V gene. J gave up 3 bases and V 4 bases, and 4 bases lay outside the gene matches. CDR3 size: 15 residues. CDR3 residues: CASSKGQGADYGYTF. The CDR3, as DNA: TGCGCCAGCAGCAAGGGACAGGGGGCGGACTATGGCTACACCTTC.

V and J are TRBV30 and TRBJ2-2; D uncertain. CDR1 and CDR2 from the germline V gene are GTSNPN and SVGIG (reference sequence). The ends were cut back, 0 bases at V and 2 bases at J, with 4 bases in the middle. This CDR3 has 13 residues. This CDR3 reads CAWSVLNTGELFF. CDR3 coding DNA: TGTGCCTGGAGTGTATTAAACACCGGGGAGCTGTTTTTT.

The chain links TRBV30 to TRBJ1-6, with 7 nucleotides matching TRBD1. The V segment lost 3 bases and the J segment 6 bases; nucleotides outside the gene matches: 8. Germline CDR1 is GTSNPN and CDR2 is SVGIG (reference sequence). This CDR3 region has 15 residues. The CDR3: CAWSAGGGGNSPLHF. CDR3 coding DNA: TGTGCCTGGAGCGCCGGAGGGGGCGGTAATTCACCCCTCCACTTT. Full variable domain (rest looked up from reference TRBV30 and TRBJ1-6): SQTIHQWPATLVQPVGSPLSLECTVEGTSNPNLYWYRQAAGRGLQLLFYSVGIGQISSEVPQNLSASRPQDRQFILSSKKLLLSDSGFYLCAWSAGGGGNSPLHFGNGTRLTVT.

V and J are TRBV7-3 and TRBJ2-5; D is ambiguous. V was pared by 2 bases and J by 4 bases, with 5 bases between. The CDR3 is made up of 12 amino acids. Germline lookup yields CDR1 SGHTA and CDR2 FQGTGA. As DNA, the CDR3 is TGTGCCAGCAGCTTATCAGGAGAGACCCAGTACTTC. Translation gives CASSLSGETQYF.

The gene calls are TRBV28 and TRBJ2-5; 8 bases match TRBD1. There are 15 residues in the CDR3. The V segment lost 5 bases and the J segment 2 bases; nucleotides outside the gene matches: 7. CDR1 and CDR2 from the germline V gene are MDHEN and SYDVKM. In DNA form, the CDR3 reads TGTGCCAGCAGTACAGGGGGTGGAAGTCAAGAGACCCAGTACTTC. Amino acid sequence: CASSTGGGSQETQYF.

CDR3 DNA: TGCAGCGTTGTCCGGGCGATGAACACTGAAGCTTTCTTT. It codes for CSVVRAMNTEAFF. The V and J genes are TRBV29-1 and TRBJ1-1; D call uncertain. The CDR3 covers 13 residues. V was clipped by 4 bases and J by 0 bases, with 9 bases between them. CDR1 is SQVTM, CDR2 ANQGSEA, per germline.

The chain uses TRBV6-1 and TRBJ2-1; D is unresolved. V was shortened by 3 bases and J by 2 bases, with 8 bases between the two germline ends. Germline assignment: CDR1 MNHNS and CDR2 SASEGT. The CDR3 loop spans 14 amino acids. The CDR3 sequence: CASSDRFAYNEQFF. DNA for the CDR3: TGTGCCAGCAGTGACAGATTTGCCTACAATGAGCAGTTCTTC.

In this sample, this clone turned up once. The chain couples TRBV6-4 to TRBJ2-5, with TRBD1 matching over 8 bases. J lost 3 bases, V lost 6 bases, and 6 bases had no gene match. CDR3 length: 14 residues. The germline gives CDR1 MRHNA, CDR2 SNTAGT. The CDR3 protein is CASSPTGGKETQYF. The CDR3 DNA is TGTGCCAGCAGCCCAACAGGGGGTAAAGAGACCCAGTACTTC.

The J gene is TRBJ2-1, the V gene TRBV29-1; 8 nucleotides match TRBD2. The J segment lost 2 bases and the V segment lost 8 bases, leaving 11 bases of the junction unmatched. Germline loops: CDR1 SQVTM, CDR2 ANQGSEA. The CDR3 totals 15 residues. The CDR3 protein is CSSEGTSGAYNEQFF. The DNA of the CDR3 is TGCAGCTCCGAAGGCACTAGCGGAGCCTACAATGAGCAGTTCTTC.

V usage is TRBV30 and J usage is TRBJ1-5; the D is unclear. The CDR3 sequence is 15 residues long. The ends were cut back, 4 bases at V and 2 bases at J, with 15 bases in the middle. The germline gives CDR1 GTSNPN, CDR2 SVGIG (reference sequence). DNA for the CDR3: TGTGCCTGGAATACGCAAAATGTGGGCAATCAGCCCCAGCATTTT. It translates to CAWNTQNVGNQPQHF.

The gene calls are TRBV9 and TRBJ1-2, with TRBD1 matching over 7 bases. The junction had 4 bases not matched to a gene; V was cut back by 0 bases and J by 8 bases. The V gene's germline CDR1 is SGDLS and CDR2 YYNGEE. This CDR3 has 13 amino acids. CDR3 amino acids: CASSVEQGLGYTF. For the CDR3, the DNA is TGTGCCAGCAGCGTAGAACAGGGGTTGGGCTACACCTTC.

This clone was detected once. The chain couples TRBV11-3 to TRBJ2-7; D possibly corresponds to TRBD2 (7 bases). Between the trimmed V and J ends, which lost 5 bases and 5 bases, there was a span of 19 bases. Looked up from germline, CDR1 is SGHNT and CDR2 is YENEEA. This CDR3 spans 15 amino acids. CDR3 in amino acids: CASSPGGLARNEQYF. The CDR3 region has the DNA TGTGCCAGCAGCCCGGGGGGCTTGGCTCGGAACGAGCAGTACTTC.

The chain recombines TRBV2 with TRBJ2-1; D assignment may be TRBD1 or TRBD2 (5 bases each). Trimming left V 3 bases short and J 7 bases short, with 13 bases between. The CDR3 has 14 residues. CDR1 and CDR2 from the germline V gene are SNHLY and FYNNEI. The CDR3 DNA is TGTGCCAGCAGTGATGGGGGAGAGAGTAATGAGCAGTTCTTC. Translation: CASSDGGESNEQFF. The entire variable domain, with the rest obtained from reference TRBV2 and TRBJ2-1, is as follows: EPEVTQTPSHQVTQMGQEVILRCVPISNHLYFYWYRQILGQKVEFLVSFYNNEISEKSEIFDDQFSVERPDGSNFTLKIRSTKLEDSAMYFCASSDGGESNEQFFGPGTRLTVL.

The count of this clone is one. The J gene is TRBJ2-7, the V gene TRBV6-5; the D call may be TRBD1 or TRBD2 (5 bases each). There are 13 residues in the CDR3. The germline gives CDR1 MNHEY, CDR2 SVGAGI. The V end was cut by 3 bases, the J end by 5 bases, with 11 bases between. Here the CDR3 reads CASSYRGENEQYF. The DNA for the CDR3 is TGTGCCAGCAGTTATCGAGGGGAAAACGAGCAGTACTTC.

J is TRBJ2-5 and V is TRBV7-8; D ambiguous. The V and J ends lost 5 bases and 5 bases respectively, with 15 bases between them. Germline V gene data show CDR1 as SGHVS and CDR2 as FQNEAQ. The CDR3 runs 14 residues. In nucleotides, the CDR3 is TGTGCCAGCAGCCGAATGCTAGACCTCGAGACCCAGTACTTC. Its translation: CASSRMLDLETQYF.

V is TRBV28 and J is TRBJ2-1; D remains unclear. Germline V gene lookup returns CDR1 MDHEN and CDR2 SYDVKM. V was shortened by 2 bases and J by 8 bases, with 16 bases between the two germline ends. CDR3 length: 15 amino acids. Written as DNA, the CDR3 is TGTGCCAGCAGTTTACCCGGGCTTATCGTCGATGAGCAGTTCTTC. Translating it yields CASSLPGLIVDEQFF.

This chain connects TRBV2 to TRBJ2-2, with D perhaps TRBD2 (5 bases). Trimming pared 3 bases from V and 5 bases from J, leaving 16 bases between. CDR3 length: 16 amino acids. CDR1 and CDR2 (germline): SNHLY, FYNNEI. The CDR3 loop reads CASSDERERRTGELFF. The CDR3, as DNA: TGTGCCAGCAGTGATGAAAGGGAAAGGAGGACCGGGGAGCTGTTTTTT.

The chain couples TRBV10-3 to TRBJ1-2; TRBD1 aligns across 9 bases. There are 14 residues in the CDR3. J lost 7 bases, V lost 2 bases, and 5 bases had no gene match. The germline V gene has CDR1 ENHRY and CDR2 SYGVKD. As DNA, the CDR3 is TGTGCCATCAGTGAGGCAAACAGGGGGCCTGGCTACACCTTC. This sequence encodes CAISEANRGPGYTF.

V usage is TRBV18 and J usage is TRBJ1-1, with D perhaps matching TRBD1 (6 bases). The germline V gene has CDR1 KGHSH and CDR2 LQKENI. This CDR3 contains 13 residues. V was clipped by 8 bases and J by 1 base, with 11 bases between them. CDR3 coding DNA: TGTGCCAGCGCGCCAGGGGAGAACACTGAAGCTTTCTTT. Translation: CASAPGENTEAFF. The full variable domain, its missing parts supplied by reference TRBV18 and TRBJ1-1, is NAGVMQNPRHLVRRRGQEARLRCSPMKGHSHVYWYRQLPEEGLKFMVYLQKENIIDESGMPKERFSAEFPKEGPSILRIQQVVRGDSAAYFCASAPGENTEAFFGQGTRLTVV.

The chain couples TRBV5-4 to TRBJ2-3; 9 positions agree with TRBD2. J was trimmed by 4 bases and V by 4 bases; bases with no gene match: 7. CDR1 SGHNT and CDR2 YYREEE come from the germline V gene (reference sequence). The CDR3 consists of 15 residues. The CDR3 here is CASSLTSGPSDTQYF. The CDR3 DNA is TGTGCCAGCAGCCTAACTAGCGGGCCCTCAGATACGCAGTATTTT.

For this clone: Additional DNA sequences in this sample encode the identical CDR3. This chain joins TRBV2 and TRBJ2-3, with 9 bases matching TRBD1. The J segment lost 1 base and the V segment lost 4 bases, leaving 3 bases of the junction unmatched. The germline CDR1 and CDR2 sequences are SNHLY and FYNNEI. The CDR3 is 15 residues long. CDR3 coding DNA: TGTGCCAGCAGTGCACAGGGGGCGGGCACAGATACGCAGTATTTT. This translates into CASSAQGAGTDTQYF.

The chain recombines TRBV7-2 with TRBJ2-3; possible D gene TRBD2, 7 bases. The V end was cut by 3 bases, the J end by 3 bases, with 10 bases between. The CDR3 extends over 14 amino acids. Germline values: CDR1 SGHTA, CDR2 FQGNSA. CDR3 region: CASSFGGATDTQYF. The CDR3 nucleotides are TGTGCCAGCAGCTTTGGGGGGGCAACAGATACGCAGTATTTT.

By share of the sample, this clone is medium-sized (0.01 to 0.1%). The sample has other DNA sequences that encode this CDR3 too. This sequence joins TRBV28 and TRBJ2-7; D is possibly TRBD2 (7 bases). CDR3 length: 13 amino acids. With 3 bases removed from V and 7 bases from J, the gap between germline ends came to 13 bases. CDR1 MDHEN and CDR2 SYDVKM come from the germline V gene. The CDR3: CASSFGGRGEQYF. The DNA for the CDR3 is TGTGCCAGCAGTTTCGGGGGGCGTGGGGAGCAGTACTTC.

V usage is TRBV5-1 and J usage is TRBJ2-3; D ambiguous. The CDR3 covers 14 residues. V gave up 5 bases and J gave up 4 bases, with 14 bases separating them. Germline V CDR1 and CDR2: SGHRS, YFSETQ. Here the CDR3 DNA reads TGCGCCAGCAGTCAACGCTCTCCCCCAGATACGCAGTATTTT. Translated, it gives CASSQRSPPDTQYF.

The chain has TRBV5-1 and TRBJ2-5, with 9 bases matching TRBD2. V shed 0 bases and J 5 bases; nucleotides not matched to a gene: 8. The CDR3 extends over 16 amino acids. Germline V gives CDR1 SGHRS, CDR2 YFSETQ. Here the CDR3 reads CASSLAGSGSWETQYF. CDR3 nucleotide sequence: TGCGCCAGCAGCTTGGCGGGTAGCGGGAGTTGGGAGACCCAGTACTTC.

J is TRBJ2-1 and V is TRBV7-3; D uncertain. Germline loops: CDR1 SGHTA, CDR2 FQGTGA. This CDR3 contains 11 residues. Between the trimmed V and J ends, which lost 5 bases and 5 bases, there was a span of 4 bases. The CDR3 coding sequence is TGTGCCAGCAGCAGAAACAATGAGCAGTTCTTC. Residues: CASSRNNEQFF.

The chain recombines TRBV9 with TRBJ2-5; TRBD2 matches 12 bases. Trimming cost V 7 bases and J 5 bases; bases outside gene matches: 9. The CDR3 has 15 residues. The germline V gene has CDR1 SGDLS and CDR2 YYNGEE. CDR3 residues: CASAKSSGRGETQYF. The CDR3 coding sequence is TGTGCCAGCGCGAAGTCTAGCGGGAGGGGTGAGACCCAGTACTTC.

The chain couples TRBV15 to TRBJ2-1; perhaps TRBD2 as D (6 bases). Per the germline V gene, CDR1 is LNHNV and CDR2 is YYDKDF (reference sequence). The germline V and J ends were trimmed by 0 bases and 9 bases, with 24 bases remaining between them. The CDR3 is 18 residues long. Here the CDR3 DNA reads TGTGCCACCAGCAGAGATCGAATACGGGCAGGAGGGTCCAGTGAGCAGTTCTTC. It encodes CATSRDRIRAGGSSEQFF.

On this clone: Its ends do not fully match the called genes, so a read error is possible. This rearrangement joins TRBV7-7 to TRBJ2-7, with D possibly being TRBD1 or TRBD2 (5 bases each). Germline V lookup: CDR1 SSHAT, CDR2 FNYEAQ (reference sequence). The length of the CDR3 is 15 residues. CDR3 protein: CASSLAEGSSYEQYF. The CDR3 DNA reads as TGTGCTAGCAGCTTAGCCGAGGGGAGCTCCTACGAGCAGTACTTC.